This T cell receptor beta chain was sequenced in a study of T cell responses to AZD1222 COVID-19 vaccine. The CDR3 has 12 residues. CDR1 and CDR2 from the germline V gene are LNHDA and SQIVND (reference sequence). The V and J ends lost 1 base and 9 bases respectively, with 10 bases between them. The method was immunoSEQ multiplex PCR; TCRdb's version includes in-frame clones alone and lacks a portion of them. Of over 100,000 clones in the sample, approximately 91% were seen once. The sequencing here drew on peripheral blood, taken on day 0 of AZD1222 vaccination. The receptor comes from an adult in good health. This chain links TRBV19 with TRBJ2-7; TRBD1 is a possible D gene (5 bases). CDR3 loop: CASSIGGHVQYF. CDR3 coding DNA: TGTGCCAGTAGTATAGGCGGACATGTGCAGTACTTC.